A selection of T cell receptor beta chains follows, all from one sample in a study of CD8 T cells in ankylosing spondylitis. TCRdb processed the 5' RACE reads anew with MiXCR; each CDR3 protein has one entry. Of 250,000 to 300,000 distinct CDR3 sequences in the sample, about 20% were seen once. The sequenced sample was blood, either unsorted or a sorted T cell fraction (not recorded which). The receptors stem from a male donor with ankylosing spondylitis or in good health (not recorded which). CDR3s include the opening cysteine and the closing phenylalanine or tryptophan. Each record gives: clone size, V gene, D gene, J gene, CDR3 protein, CDR3 DNA. A D gene is named only where the DNA matches it firmly. Only part of the rows carry a size: once, few, many, or a class if the clone is expanded.

.	TRBV3-1	TRBD2	TRBJ2-7	CASSPQQLAGSTYEQYF	TGTGCCAGCAGCCCACAGCAACTAGCGGGAAGTACCTACGAGCAGTACTTC
.	TRBV10-3	TRBD2	TRBJ2-1	CAISEPGLAGNEQFF	TGTGCCATCAGTGAACCGGGACTAGCGGGAAATGAGCAGTTCTTC
few	TRBV27	TRBD2	TRBJ2-1	CASSLTSGMYNEQFF	TGTGCCAGCAGTTTGACTAGCGGGATGTACAATGAGCAGTTCTTC
many	TRBV24-1	.	TRBJ2-5	CATSDLGEETQYF	TGTGCCACCAGTGACCTGGGGGAAGAGACCCAGTACTTC
few	TRBV11-2	.	TRBJ2-1	CASSLVFDNEQFF	TGTGCCAGCAGCTTAGTGTTCGACAATGAGCAGTTCTTC
few	TRBV12-3/TRBV12-4	TRBD2	TRBJ2-1	CASSLVSGRNEQFF	TGTGCCAGCAGTTTAGTTAGCGGGAGAAATGAGCAGTTCTTC
.	TRBV6-5	.	TRBJ2-7	CASSYMPLSYEQYF	TGTGCCAGCAGTTACATGCCCCTCTCCTACGAGCAGTACTTC
.	TRBV20-1	.	TRBJ2-1	CSALKRSGSGVHNEQFF	TGCAGTGCTTTAAAACGGAGCGGGTCAGGGGTGCACAATGAGCAGTTCTTC
.	TRBV21-1	.	TRBJ2-1	CANTRQLWDEQFF	TGTGCCAACACCCGACAGCTTTGGGATGAGCAGTTCTTC
.	TRBV3-1	.	TRBJ2-5	CASSPTMLAPETQYF	TGTGCCAGCAGTCCCACTATGTTGGCACCGGAGACCCAGTACTTC
many	TRBV2	.	TRBJ2-4	CASSAMTGGIQYF	TGTGCCAGCAGTGCCATGACAGGTGGCATTCAGTACTTC
few	TRBV7-9	TRBD1	TRBJ2-5	CASSPRDRTKETQYF	TGTGCCAGCAGCCCCCGGGACAGGACCAAAGAGACCCAGTACTTC
few	TRBV5-1	TRBD2	TRBJ2-7	CASSLVGLPSYEQYF	TGCGCCAGCAGCTTGGTGGGACTACCTTCCTACGAGCAGTACTTC
few	TRBV11-2	.	TRBJ2-1	CASSLGPPSSGDEQFF	TGTGCCAGCAGCTTAGGTCCCCCGTCTTCTGGGGATGAGCAGTTCTTC
many	TRBV9	.	TRBJ2-1	CASSVSGLASSSYNEQFF	TGTGCCAGCAGCGTTTCCGGGCTAGCGAGCAGCTCCTACAATGAGCAGTTCTTC
few	TRBV29-1	.	TRBJ1-1	CSVDSYTEAFF	TGCAGCGTTGATTCGTACACTGAAGCTTTCTTT
.	TRBV7-9	TRBD1	TRBJ2-7	CASSLGQGPSYEQYF	TGTGCCAGCAGCTTAGGACAGGGGCCGTCCTACGAGCAGTACTTC
few	TRBV4-1	TRBD2	TRBJ2-7	CASSPWTSGSSYEQYF	TGCGCCAGCAGCCCGTGGACTAGCGGGTCTTCCTACGAGCAGTACTTC
.	TRBV6-1	TRBD1	TRBJ2-2	CASSRGQGANEELFF	TGTGCCAGCAGCCGCGGACAGGGGGCGAATGAGGAGCTGTTTTTT
many	TRBV4-1	TRBD2	TRBJ2-3	CASSQERRLAGLDTQYF	TGCGCCAGCAGCCAAGAGAGGAGACTAGCGGGGTTAGATACGCAGTATTTT
.	TRBV28	.	TRBJ2-5	CASSHRVVTQYF	TGTGCCAGCAGCCACAGGGTGGTGACCCAGTACTTC